The 26 T cell receptor beta chains in this list originate from one sample, sequenced in a study of monozygotic twins with inflammatory bowel disease (dated by TCRdb to the late 2010s). Libraries were prepared through 5' RACE. The instrument given in TCRdb is Illumina HiSeq 2500. TCRdb reanalyzed the reads, keeping one entry per CDR3 protein sequence and omitting DNA. The sample table includes roughly 150,000 distinct CDR3 sequences. The biggest ten clones account for approximately 2.8% of the sample. The sample comprised blood. Receptors were obtained from a human donor with ulcerative colitis or Crohn's disease, or a healthy co-twin of an affected twin (not recorded which).

This sequence joins TRBV29-1 and TRBJ2-7. Per the germline V gene, CDR1 is SQVTM and CDR2 is ANQGSEA. The CDR3 is made up of 11 amino acids. The CDR3: CSVESTYEQYF.

The rearrangement uses TRBV15 and TRBJ2-7; TCRdb names TRBD2, which stays unverified in the absence of DNA. The germline gives CDR1 LNHNV, CDR2 YYDKDF (reference sequence). CDR3 length: 17 residues. CDR3 in amino acids: CATSRSGTSDFTYEQYF.

CDR3 amino acids: CASSLVGGGSYNEQFF. The chain has TRBV12-3 or TRBV12-4 and TRBJ2-1; TCRdb lists TRBD1, though no DNA is available to test this call. This CDR3 is 16 amino acids long.

The chain has TRBV7-3 and TRBJ2-2; TCRdb returns TRBD1, unconfirmable since there is no DNA. This CDR3 is built from 14 residues. From germline, CDR1 is SGHTA and CDR2 FQGTGA. CDR3 region: CASGPRTGSRELFF. Supplemented by reference TRBV7-3 and TRBJ2-2, the full variable domain reads GAGVSQTPSNKVTEKGKYVELRCDPISGHTALYWYRQSLGQGPEFLIYFQGTGAADDSGLPNDRFFAVRPEGSVSTLKIQRTERGDSAVYLCASGPRTGSRELFFGEGSRLTVL.

The rearrangement joins TRBV7-2 to TRBJ1-1. CDR1 is SGHTA, CDR2 FQGNSA, per germline. The CDR3 runs to 11 residues. CDR3: CASSQNTEAFF.

The chain is built from TRBV28 and TRBJ1-2; TCRdb selects TRBD1, and the lack of DNA leaves this call unchecked. Germline CDR1 and CDR2: MDHEN and SYDVKM. The CDR3 contains 14 residues. CDR3 protein: CASSLGQANYGYTF.

The genes are TRBV28 and TRBJ1-1; TCRdb proposes TRBD1, but this gene call is untestable without DNA. Germline CDR1 reads MDHEN; CDR2 reads SYDVKM. CDR3 length: 13 amino acids. CDR3 residues: CASSLLGGTEAFF. Full variable domain (rest looked up from reference TRBV28 and TRBJ1-1): DVKVTQSSRYLVKRTGEKVFLECVQDMDHENMFWYRQDPGLGLRLIYFSYDVKMKEKGDIPEGYSVSREKKERFSLILESASTNQTSMYLCASSLLGGTEAFFGQGTRLTVV.

This sequence joins TRBV5-1 and TRBJ2-1; the TCRdb call, TRBD2, lacks DNA for checking. This CDR3 is 17 amino acids long. Germline loops: CDR1 SGHRS, CDR2 YFSETQ. CDR3 protein: CASSFSGGKSSYNEQFF.

The chain employs TRBV20-1 and TRBJ1-5; the TRBD1 assignment by TCRdb is unverifiable without DNA. Germline values: CDR1 DFQATT, CDR2 SNEGSKA (reference sequence). The CDR3 spans 14 residues. CDR3 residues: CSARGHLSNQPQHF.

The chain joins TRBV12-3 or TRBV12-4 to TRBJ2-7; TCRdb names TRBD2, which stays unverified in the absence of DNA. The CDR3 runs 14 residues. CDR3 in amino acids: CASSILAGGREQYF.

CDR3 loop: CASSLNGAFDTGELFF. The chain employs TRBV7-6 and TRBJ2-2; TCRdb returns TRBD1, unconfirmable since there is no DNA. The CDR3 covers 16 residues. Germline V gene sequence: CDR1 SGHVS, CDR2 FNYEAQ. The full variable domain, completed using reference TRBV7-6 and TRBJ2-2, is GAGVSQSPRYKVTKRGQDVALRCDPISGHVSLYWYRQALGQGPEFLTYFNYEAQQDKSGLPNDRFSAERPEGSISTLTIQRTEQRDSAMYRCASSLNGAFDTGELFFGEGSRLTVL.

V gene TRBV28 combines with J gene TRBJ2-1; TCRdb's D call, TRBD1, is unchecked because there is no DNA. Germline-derived CDR1 and CDR2 are MDHEN and SYDVKM. The CDR3 is 18 residues long. CDR3 in amino acids: CASSLRRLRSLTYNEQFF.

This chain connects TRBV4-1 to TRBJ2-1; as DNA is missing, the TRBD2 call by TCRdb cannot be tested. The CDR3 runs to 16 residues. Germline CDR1 is MGHRA and CDR2 is YSYEKL. This CDR3 is CASSLLTSGSADEQFF.

CDR3 in amino acids: CSVERVGTEAFF. This chain joins TRBV29-1 and TRBJ1-1. The CDR3 length is 12 residues. Germline V CDR1 and CDR2: SQVTM, ANQGSEA.

This sequence joins TRBV11-1 and TRBJ1-1; without DNA, the TCRdb call of TRBD1 cannot be checked. The CDR3 totals 12 residues. Germline V lookup: CDR1 SGHAT, CDR2 FQDESV (reference sequence). CDR3 loop: CASSPDREAAFF.

The CDR3 loop is CASSSSLSNTEAFF. The chain has TRBV7-9 and TRBJ1-1. Germline CDR1 reads SEHNR; CDR2 reads FQNEAQ (reference sequence). CDR3 length equals 14 residues.

The V and J genes are TRBV11-2 and TRBJ2-6; TCRdb's D call, TRBD2, is unchecked because there is no DNA. This CDR3 is 17 amino acids long. Per germline, CDR1 SGHAT and CDR2 FQNNGV. The CDR3 loop is CASSFHAGEAGANVLTF.

The chain has TRBV3-1 and TRBJ1-1. The CDR3 is 12 residues long. CDR1 is LGHDT and CDR2 is YNNKEL in the germline V gene (reference sequence). The CDR3 here is CASTGSHTEAFF.

The chain uses TRBV7-2 and TRBJ1-4. This CDR3 region has 13 residues. Germline CDR1 SGHTA, CDR2 FQGNSA. CDR3 protein: CASSPARGAVLFF.

The V and J genes are TRBV20-1 and TRBJ2-7; no DNA is available, so the TRBD2 call from TCRdb remains unchecked. This CDR3 has 15 residues. CDR1 is DFQATT, CDR2 SNEGSKA, per germline (reference sequence). The chain's CDR3 is CSARGSGRPNYEQYF.

V gene TRBV30 combines with J gene TRBJ1-5; TCRdb proposes TRBD1, but this gene call is untestable without DNA. The CDR3 sequence is 13 residues long. Per germline, CDR1 GTSNPN and CDR2 SVGIG (reference sequence). CDR3 sequence: CAWSSGAKQPQHF.

The chain couples TRBV3-1 to TRBJ2-1; TCRdb selects TRBD1, and the lack of DNA leaves this call unchecked. This CDR3 has 13 amino acids. Germline-derived CDR1 and CDR2 are LGHDT and YNNKEL (reference sequence). The CDR3 reads CASSQAGDNEQFF.

V is TRBV20-1 and J is TRBJ1-5. Germline CDR1 is DFQATT and CDR2 is SNEGSKA (reference sequence). The CDR3 totals 13 residues. The CDR3: CSASLSLNQPQHF.

The rearrangement links TRBV27 to TRBJ2-2; TCRdb names TRBD1, which stays unverified in the absence of DNA. The CDR3 length is 15 residues. Germline V gene sequence: CDR1 MNHEY, CDR2 SMNVEV (reference sequence). The CDR3 here is CASSRTGGQGGELFF.

V gene TRBV4-3 combines with J gene TRBJ2-1; TCRdb selects TRBD1, and the lack of DNA leaves this call unchecked. In germline, CDR1 is LGHNA, CDR2 YSLEER. The CDR3 extends over 14 amino acids. CDR3 amino acids: CASSHSPRGDKQFF.

The chain employs TRBV7-9 and TRBJ2-7. Germline-derived CDR1 and CDR2 are SEHNR and FQNEAQ (reference sequence). The CDR3 contains 14 residues. The CDR3 here is CASSPSGSNHEQYF.